One T cell receptor beta chain is described in this entry. Its specificity is not known. This CDR3 is 15 amino acids long. Germline V gives CDR1 LNHDA, CDR2 SQIVND (reference sequence). V dropped 5 bases and J dropped 4; count of bases not matched to a gene: 9. These data originate in a study of CD4 T cells in relation to SARS-CoV-2 and coronaviruses. Unexposed donor CD4+ T cells date from about 2011-2018, before the COVID-19 pandemic. After roughly ten days of culture, CD4+ T cells were isolated. Cultures held about 2 million PBMCs per well with 8.5 to 10 IU/ml IL-2. Study-wide findings and caveats: Compared with monoreactive clones, crossreactive clones showed significantly weaker SARS-CoV-2 expansion.

Some clones are missing from TCRdb's copy, which holds only in-frame ones; the method was immunoSEQ multiplex PCR. The sample has about 20,000 clones; 60% to 85% are singletons. This TCR was recovered from a human donor in good health. The chain links TRBV19 to TRBJ1-2; 8 nucleotides match TRBD1. The sequenced sample was CD4+ T cells from PBMCs, cultured in vitro. The CDR3 DNA is TGTGCCAGTAGTGCAACCGGGACAGGAACCTATGGCTACACCTTC. Amino acids: CASSATGTGTYGYTF.